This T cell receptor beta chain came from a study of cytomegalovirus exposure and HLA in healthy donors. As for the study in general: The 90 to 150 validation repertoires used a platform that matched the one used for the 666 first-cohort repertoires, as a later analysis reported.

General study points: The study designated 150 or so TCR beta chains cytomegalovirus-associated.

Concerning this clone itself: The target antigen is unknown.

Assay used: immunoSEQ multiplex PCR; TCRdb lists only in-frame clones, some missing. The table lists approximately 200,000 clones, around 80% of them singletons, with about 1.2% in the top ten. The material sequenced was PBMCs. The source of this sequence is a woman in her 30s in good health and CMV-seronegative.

CDR3 loop: CASSTPRAGARGNTEAFF. The CDR3 DNA reads as TGTGCCAGTAGTACGCCTCGGGCGGGGGCGCGGGGGAACACTGAAGCTTTCTTT. The chain employs TRBV19 and TRBJ1-1; D might be TRBD1 (6 bases). The CDR3 spans 18 residues. Germline CDR1 and CDR2: LNHDA and SQIVND (reference sequence). Trimming pared 4 bases from V and 1 base from J, leaving 22 bases between.